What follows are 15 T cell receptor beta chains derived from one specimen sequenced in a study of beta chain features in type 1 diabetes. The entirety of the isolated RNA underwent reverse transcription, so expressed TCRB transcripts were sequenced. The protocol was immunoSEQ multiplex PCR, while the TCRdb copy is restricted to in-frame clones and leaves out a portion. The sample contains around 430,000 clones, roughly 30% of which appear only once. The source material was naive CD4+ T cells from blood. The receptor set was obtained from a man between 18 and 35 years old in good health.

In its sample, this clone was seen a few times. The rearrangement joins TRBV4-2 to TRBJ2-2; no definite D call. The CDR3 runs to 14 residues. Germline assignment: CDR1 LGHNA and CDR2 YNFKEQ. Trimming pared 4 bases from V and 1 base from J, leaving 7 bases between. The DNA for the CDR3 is TGTGCCAGCAGCCTTTCAATGAACACCGGGGAGCTGTTTTTT. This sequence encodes CASSLSMNTGELFF.

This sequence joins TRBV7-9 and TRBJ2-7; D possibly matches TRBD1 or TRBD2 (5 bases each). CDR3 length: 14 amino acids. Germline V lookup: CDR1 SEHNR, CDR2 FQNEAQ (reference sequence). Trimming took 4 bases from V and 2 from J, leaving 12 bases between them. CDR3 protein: CASSSRDGPYEQYF. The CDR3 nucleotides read TGTGCCAGCAGCTCACGGGACGGACCCTACGAGCAGTACTTC.

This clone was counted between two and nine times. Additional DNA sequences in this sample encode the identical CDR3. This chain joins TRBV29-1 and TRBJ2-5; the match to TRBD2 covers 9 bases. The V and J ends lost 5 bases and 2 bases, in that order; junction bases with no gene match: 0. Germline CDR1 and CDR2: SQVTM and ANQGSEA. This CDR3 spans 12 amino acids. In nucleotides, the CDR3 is TGCAGCGTTACTAGCGGGCAAGAGACCCAGTACTTC. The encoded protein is CSVTSGQETQYF.

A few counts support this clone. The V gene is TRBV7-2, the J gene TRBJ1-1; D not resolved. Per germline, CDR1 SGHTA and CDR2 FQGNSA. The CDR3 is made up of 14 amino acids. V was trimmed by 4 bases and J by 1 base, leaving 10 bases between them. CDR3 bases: TGTGCCAGCAGCTATGACCGACAGAACACTGAAGCTTTCTTT. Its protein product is CASSYDRQNTEAFF.

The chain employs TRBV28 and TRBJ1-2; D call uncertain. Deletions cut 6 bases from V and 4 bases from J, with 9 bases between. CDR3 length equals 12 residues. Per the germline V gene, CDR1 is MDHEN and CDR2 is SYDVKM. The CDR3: CASSGLIYGYTF. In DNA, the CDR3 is TGTGCCAGCAGCGGCCTAATCTATGGCTACACCTTC.

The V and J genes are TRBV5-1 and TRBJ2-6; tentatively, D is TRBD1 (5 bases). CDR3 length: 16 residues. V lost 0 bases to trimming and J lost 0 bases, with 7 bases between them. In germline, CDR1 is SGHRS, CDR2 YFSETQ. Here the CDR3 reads CASSLAQGSGANVLTF. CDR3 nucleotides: TGCGCCAGCAGCTTGGCTCAGGGCTCTGGGGCCAACGTCCTGACTTTC.

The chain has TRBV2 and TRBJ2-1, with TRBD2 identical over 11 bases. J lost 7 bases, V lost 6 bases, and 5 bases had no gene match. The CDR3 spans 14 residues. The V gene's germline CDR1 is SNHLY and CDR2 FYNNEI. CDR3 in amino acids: CASRLAGGGNEQFF. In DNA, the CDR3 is TGTGCCAGCAGGCTAGCGGGAGGTGGGAATGAGCAGTTCTTC. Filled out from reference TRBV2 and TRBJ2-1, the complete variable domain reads EPEVTQTPSHQVTQMGQEVILRCVPISNHLYFYWYRQILGQKVEFLVSFYNNEISEKSEIFDDQFSVERPDGSNFTLKIRSTKLEDSAMYFCASRLAGGGNEQFFGPGTRLTVL.

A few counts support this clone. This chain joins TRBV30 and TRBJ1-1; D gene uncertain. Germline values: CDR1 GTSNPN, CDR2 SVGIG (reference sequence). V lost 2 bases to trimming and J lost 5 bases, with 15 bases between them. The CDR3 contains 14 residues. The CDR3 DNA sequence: TGTGCCTGGAGTCGACACTCCAGAGGGACTGAAGCTTTCTTT. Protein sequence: CAWSRHSRGTEAFF.

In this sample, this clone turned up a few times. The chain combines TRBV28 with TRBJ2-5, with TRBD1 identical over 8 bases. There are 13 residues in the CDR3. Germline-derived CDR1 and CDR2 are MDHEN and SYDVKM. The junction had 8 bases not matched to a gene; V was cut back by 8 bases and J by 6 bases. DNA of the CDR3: TGTGCCAGCGGTAGACAGGGGCGGCAGACCCAGTACTTC. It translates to CASGRQGRQTQYF.

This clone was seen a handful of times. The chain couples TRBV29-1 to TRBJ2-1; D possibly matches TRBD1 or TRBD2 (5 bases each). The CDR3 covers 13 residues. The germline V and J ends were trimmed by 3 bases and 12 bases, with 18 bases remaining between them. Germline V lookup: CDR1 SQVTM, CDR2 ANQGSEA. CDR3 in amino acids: CSVESGTVRVQFF. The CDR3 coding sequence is TGCAGCGTTGAGTCCGGGACGGTTAGGGTGCAGTTCTTC.

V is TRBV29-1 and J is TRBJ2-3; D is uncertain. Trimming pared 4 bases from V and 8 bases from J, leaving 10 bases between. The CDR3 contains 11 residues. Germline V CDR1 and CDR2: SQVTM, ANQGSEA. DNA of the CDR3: TGCAGCGTTGCGATCGTAGGTACGCAGTATTTT. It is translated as CSVAIVGTQYF.

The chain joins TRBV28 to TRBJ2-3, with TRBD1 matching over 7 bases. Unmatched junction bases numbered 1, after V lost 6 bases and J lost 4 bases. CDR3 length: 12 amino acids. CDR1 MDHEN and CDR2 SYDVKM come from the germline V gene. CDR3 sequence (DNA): TGTGCCAGCAGCACAGGGGCAGATACGCAGTATTTT. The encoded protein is CASSTGADTQYF.

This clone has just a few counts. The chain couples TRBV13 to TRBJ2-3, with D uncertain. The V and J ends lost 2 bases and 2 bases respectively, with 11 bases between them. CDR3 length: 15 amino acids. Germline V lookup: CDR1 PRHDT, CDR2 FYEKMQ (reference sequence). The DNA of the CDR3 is TGTGCCAGCAGCTTAACTGCGGAGTTCACAGATACGCAGTATTTT. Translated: CASSLTAEFTDTQYF.

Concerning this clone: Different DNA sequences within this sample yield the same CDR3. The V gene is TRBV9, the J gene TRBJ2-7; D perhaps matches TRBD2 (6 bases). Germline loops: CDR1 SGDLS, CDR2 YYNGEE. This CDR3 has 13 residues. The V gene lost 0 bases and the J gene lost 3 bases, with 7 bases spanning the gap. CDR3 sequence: CASSVGLDYEQYF. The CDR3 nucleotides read TGTGCCAGCAGCGTAGGACTAGACTACGAGCAGTACTTC.

CDR3 bases: TGTGCCAGCAGTTCCTACTCTAGAGGCGGGAGAATGACCGGGGAGCTGTTTTTT. The encoded protein is CASSSYSRGGRMTGELFF. This sequence joins TRBV27 and TRBJ2-2; 7 nucleotides agree with TRBD2. Germline assignment: CDR1 MNHEY and CDR2 SMNVEV (reference sequence). V dropped 4 bases and J dropped 5; count of bases not matched to a gene: 16. The CDR3 length is 18 residues.